The entry below gives a single TCR beta chain sequence along with its context. Its antigen is unknown. This CDR3 contains 14 residues. CDR1 is SGHRS and CDR2 is YFSETQ in the germline V gene. V lost 3 bases and J lost 3; bases outside the gene matches: 2. This entry belongs to a study of T cell responses to AZD1222 COVID-19 vaccine. Study-wide points: Clonal diversity was possibly underestimated; the donors were predominantly white British and more often female. Two AZD1222 administrations were followed by greater Spike-specific TCR breadth and depth.

The method was immunoSEQ multiplex PCR; TCRdb's version includes in-frame clones alone and lacks a portion of them. This sample has 150,000 or so clones, with about 91% found just once. This clonotype was sampled from an adult in good health. Sequences were derived from peripheral blood, sampled on day 0 of AZD1222 vaccination. The chain combines TRBV5-1 with TRBJ2-7; 11 nucleotides line up with TRBD2. CDR3 loop: CASSSLAGDYEQYF. Written as DNA, the CDR3 is TGCGCCAGCAGCTCACTAGCGGGGGACTACGAGCAGTACTTC.